The rows below give T cell receptor beta chains drawn from one sample of a study of T cells in Graves' hyperthyroidism and ophthalmopathy. TCRdb re-derived calls from the multiplex PCR reads in MiXCR, one entry per CDR3 protein. Here the sample spans 600,000 or so distinct CDR3 sequences, around 16% being singletons. The sequenced sample consisted of blood. The receptors shown here come from a woman between 25 and 40 years old with Graves' hyperthyroidism. CDR3s include the opening cysteine and the closing phenylalanine or tryptophan. The order of the fields is D gene, V gene, clone size, J gene, CDR3 protein, CDR3 DNA. D genes are given only for firm matches. Clone size appears in some rows only: once, few, many, or a class for an expanded clone.

NA	TRBV12-3/TRBV12-4	many	TRBJ1-2	CASSPGPGYGYTF	TGTGCCAGCAGTCCCGGGCCAGGCTATGGCTACACCTTC
NA	TRBV6-1	NA	TRBJ1-5	CASSVFGPGSNQPQHF	TGTGCCAGCAGTGTATTCGGTCCGGGGAGCAATCAGCCCCAGCATTTT
TRBD1	TRBV13	few	TRBJ2-4	CASSLGFGTGAAKNIQYF	TGTGCCAGCAGCTTAGGTTTCGGGACAGGGGCAGCCAAAAACATTCAGTACTTC
TRBD2	TRBV20-1	NA	TRBJ2-4	CSASASSGGNIQYF	TGCAGTGCTAGTGCTTCTAGCGGGGGGAACATTCAGTACTTC
NA	TRBV19	NA	TRBJ2-2	CASSISRNTGELFF	TGTGCCAGTAGTATCTCCCGAAACACCGGGGAGCTGTTTTTT
NA	TRBV5-1	many	TRBJ1-1	CASSPIGNTEAFF	TGCGCCAGCAGCCCGATAGGGAACACTGAAGCTTTCTTT
NA	TRBV5-6	many	TRBJ2-2	CASSLELRRNTGELFF	TGTGCCAGCAGCTTGGAGCTACGTCGGAACACCGGGGAGCTGTTTTTT
TRBD2	TRBV6-9	NA	TRBJ2-1	CASSYYQGLAGGDEQFF	TGTGCCAGCAGTTACTACCAGGGACTAGCGGGAGGGGATGAGCAGTTCTTC
NA	TRBV29-1	many	TRBJ2-7	CSVEGGTGSYEQYF	TGCAGCGTTGAAGGGGGGACCGGCTCCTACGAGCAGTACTTC
NA	TRBV3-1	few	TRBJ2-5	CASSQDGPETQYF	TGTGCCAGCAGCCAAGATGGGCCAGAGACCCAGTACTTC
NA	TRBV20-1	NA	TRBJ2-1	CSARVSISGVYNEQFF	TGCAGTGCTAGAGTTTCTATATCCGGAGTTTACAATGAGCAGTTCTTC
TRBD1	TRBV6-1	many	TRBJ2-7	CASSRDRGGSYEQYF	TGTGCCAGCAGCCGTGACAGGGGAGGCTCCTACGAGCAGTACTTC
NA	TRBV6-1	few	TRBJ2-3	CASSPPRGTDTQYF	TGTGCCAGCAGTCCCCCCCGCGGCACAGATACGCAGTATTTT
NA	TRBV25-1	many	TRBJ1-6	CASSGTGNSPLHF	TGTGCCAGCAGTGGAACGGGTAATTCACCCCTCCACTTT
NA	TRBV6-1	many	TRBJ1-2	CASRVDGNYGYTF	TGTGCCAGCAGGGTCGACGGTAACTATGGCTACACCTTC
TRBD1	TRBV5-1	few	TRBJ1-1	CASSFAPGGGTEAFF	TGCGCCAGCAGCTTTGCTCCAGGGGGAGGCACTGAAGCTTTCTTT
NA	TRBV28	many	TRBJ2-7	CAGGPGYEQYF	TGTGCCGGGGGGCCGGGGTACGAGCAGTACTTC
TRBD2	TRBV12-3/TRBV12-4	many	TRBJ2-1	CASSRGLAGGSEQFF	TGTGCCAGCAGTCGGGGACTAGCGGGAGGAAGTGAGCAGTTCTTC
NA	TRBV5-6	many	TRBJ2-1	CASSLGSWSSYNEQFF	TGTGCCAGCAGCTTGGGGTCTTGGAGCTCCTACAATGAGCAGTTCTTC
NA	TRBV28	many	TRBJ2-7	CASSRSELPYEQYF	TGTGCCAGCAGTCGATCCGAACTCCCCTACGAGCAGTACTTC
NA	TRBV19	NA	TRBJ2-7	CASSEGGDTYEQYF	TGTGCCAGTAGTGAGGGGGGCGATACCTACGAGCAGTACTTC
NA	TRBV7-9	many	TRBJ2-3	CASTREDTQYF	TGTGCCAGCACTCGGGAAGATACGCAGTATTTT
NA	TRBV27	NA	TRBJ2-5	CASSSYRASETQYF	TGTGCCAGCAGTTCCTACAGGGCGAGCGAGACCCAGTACTTC
NA	TRBV4-2	NA	TRBJ1-4	CASSQGVGAVATNEKLFF	TGTGCCAGCAGCCAAGGGGTGGGGGCGGTTGCAACTAATGAAAAACTGTTTTTT
NA	TRBV12-3/TRBV12-4	many	TRBJ2-2	CASSLSSTGELFF	TGTGCCAGCAGTTTATCGTCAACCGGGGAGCTGTTTTTT
NA	TRBV7-9	many	TRBJ2-7	CASSGSISGTDPHEQYF	TGTGCCAGCAGCGGGTCAATCTCCGGGACGGACCCCCACGAGCAGTACTTC
TRBD2	TRBV3-1	many	TRBJ2-1	CASSHLAGGSYNEQFF	TGTGCCAGCAGCCACCTAGCGGGAGGGTCCTACAATGAGCAGTTCTTC
NA	TRBV6-2/TRBV6-3	NA	TRBJ1-1	CASTKDSYTEAFF	TGTGCCAGCACCAAGGACAGCTACACTGAAGCTTTCTTT
NA	TRBV7-9	few	TRBJ1-2	CASSFLQGGPYGYTF	TGTGCCAGCAGCTTTTTACAGGGAGGTCCCTATGGCTACACCTTC
NA	TRBV12-3/TRBV12-4	many	TRBJ1-5	CASSSGYSQHF	TGTGCCAGCAGTTCCGGGTACTCCCAGCATTTT
NA	TRBV6-5	few	TRBJ2-7	CASSGKTGLNRGEQYF	TGTGCCAGCAGTGGAAAGACAGGCCTTAACCGGGGGGAGCAGTACTTC
NA	TRBV7-8	many	TRBJ2-3	CASSLRELDTQYF	TGTGCCAGCAGCTTAAGGGAGCTAGATACGCAGTATTTT
NA	TRBV11-3	many	TRBJ2-1	CASSLYGGQYNEQFF	TGTGCCAGCAGCTTATACGGGGGACAGTACAATGAGCAGTTCTTC
NA	TRBV6-1	NA	TRBJ1-4	CASSPDRGPNEKLFF	TGTGCCAGCAGTCCAGACCGGGGTCCTAATGAAAAACTGTTTTTT
NA	TRBV19	few	TRBJ1-3	CASSRTSGNTIYF	TGTGCCAGTTCGCGGACCTCTGGAAACACCATATATTTT
TRBD1	TRBV28	many	TRBJ1-1	CASSFTGGAFTEAFF	TGTGCCAGCAGTTTCACAGGGGGCGCATTCACTGAAGCTTTCTTT
NA	TRBV7-9	many	TRBJ2-7	CASSLARRGSYEQYF	TGTGCCAGCAGCTTAGCTCGCCGGGGATCCTACGAGCAGTACTTC
TRBD1	TRBV29-1	many	TRBJ2-5	CSVGGWDRGRLGETQYF	TGCAGCGTGGGGGGGTGGGACAGGGGGCGACTTGGAGAGACCCAGTACTTC
NA	TRBV9	NA	TRBJ2-3	CASSVVGATDTQYF	TGTGCCAGCAGCGTAGTGGGGGCCACAGATACGCAGTATTTT
TRBD1	TRBV2	many	TRBJ1-1	CASSSPPQGANTEAFF	TGTGCCAGCAGTTCCCCACCTCAGGGGGCAAACACTGAAGCTTTCTTT
NA	TRBV6-4	NA	TRBJ1-2	CASSDFLGHGYTF	TGTGCCAGCAGTGACTTTCTGGGACATGGCTACACCTTC
TRBD1	TRBV12-3/TRBV12-4	many	TRBJ2-2	CASRQGARTGELFF	TGTGCCAGCCGACAGGGGGCAAGGACCGGGGAGCTGTTTTTT
NA	TRBV30	few	TRBJ1-5	CAWSPPSNQPQHF	TGTGCCTGGAGTCCACCCAGCAATCAGCCCCAGCATTTT
NA	TRBV12-3/TRBV12-4	few	TRBJ1-5	CASKGQYSNQPQHF	TGTGCCAGCAAAGGACAGTATAGCAATCAGCCCCAGCATTTT
NA	TRBV18	many	TRBJ1-1	CASSPERLMNTEAFF	TGTGCCAGCTCACCAGAGCGTCTGATGAACACTGAAGCTTTCTTT
TRBD1	TRBV29-1	many	TRBJ1-2	CSVDFGQDRGYTF	TGCAGCGTTGATTTTGGGCAGGACAGGGGCTACACCTTC
TRBD1	TRBV20-1	few	TRBJ1-4	CSARSQGATNEKLFF	TGCAGTGCTAGATCGCAGGGGGCAACTAATGAAAAACTGTTTTTT
TRBD2	TRBV4-1	many	TRBJ2-3	CASSQDGAGASTDTQYF	TGCGCCAGCAGCCAGGACGGAGCGGGAGCGAGCACAGATACGCAGTATTTT
TRBD1	TRBV27	NA	TRBJ2-1	CASSSLLSDRGNHNEQFF	TGTGCCAGCAGTTCCCTGCTCTCGGACAGGGGGAACCACAATGAGCAGTTCTTC
TRBD2	TRBV5-8	few	TRBJ2-7	CASSFSPGLAGYEQYF	TGTGCCAGCAGCTTCAGCCCGGGACTAGCGGGTTACGAGCAGTACTTC
NA	TRBV12-3/TRBV12-4	many	TRBJ1-6	CASSLWRTGVVPLHF	TGTGCCAGCAGTTTGTGGCGGACCGGGGTTGTACCCCTCCACTTT
NA	TRBV7-2	NA	TRBJ2-1	CASSFVYNEQFF	TGTGCCAGCAGCTTTGTCTACAATGAGCAGTTCTTC
TRBD2	TRBV11-2	many	TRBJ2-2	CASSLTSSAGELFF	TGTGCCAGCAGCTTGACTAGCTCCGCCGGGGAGCTGTTTTTT
NA	TRBV27	few	TRBJ2-7	CASSLFPGRGIYEQYF	TGTGCCAGCAGTTTATTCCCGGGAAGGGGAATATACGAGCAGTACTTC